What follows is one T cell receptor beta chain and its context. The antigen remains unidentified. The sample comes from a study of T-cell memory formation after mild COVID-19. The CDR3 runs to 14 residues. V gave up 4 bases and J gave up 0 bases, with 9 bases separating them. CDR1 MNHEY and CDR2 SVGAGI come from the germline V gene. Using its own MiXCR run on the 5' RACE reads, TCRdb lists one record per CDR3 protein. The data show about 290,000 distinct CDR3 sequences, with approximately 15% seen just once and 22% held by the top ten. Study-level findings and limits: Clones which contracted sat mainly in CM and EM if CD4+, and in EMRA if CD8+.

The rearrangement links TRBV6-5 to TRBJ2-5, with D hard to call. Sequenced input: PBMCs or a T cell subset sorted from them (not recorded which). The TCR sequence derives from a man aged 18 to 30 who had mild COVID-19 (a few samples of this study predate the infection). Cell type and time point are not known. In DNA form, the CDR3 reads TGTGCCAGCAGTTGGGGTCAGTACCAAGAGACCCAGTACTTC. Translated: CASSWGQYQETQYF.